This T cell receptor beta chain was observed in a study of graft-versus-host responses after intestinal transplantation. Findings and limits, study-wide: Present in recipient marrow, GvH clones included some that appeared first in ileum or blood. Patients with graft-donor T cell macrochimerism had high graft-versus-host to host-versus-graft clonal ratios in allografts.

Intraepithelial and lamina propria lymphocytes were freed from processed graft tissue. About this clone itself: Its matching antigen is unknown.

Sequencing used immunoSEQ multiplex PCR; TCRdb keeps in-frame clones, though not all of them. Here the sample spans more than 30,000 clones, around 87% being singletons. V lost 5 bases to trimming and J lost 2 bases, with 13 bases between them. The CDR3 is 15 amino acids. The V gene's germline CDR1 is SGHVS and CDR2 FQNEAQ. This clonotype was obtained from a human patient who received an intestinal transplant, so some T cells may come from the graft donor. V gene TRBV7-8 combines with J gene TRBJ2-1; maybe TRBD1 (5 bases). The starting material was ileum tissue, obtained roughly 200 days after intestinal transplant. The CDR3 sequence is CASSGDSPTYNEQFF. In DNA, the CDR3 is TGTGCCAGCAGCGGCGACAGTCCGACCTACAATGAGCAGTTCTTC.